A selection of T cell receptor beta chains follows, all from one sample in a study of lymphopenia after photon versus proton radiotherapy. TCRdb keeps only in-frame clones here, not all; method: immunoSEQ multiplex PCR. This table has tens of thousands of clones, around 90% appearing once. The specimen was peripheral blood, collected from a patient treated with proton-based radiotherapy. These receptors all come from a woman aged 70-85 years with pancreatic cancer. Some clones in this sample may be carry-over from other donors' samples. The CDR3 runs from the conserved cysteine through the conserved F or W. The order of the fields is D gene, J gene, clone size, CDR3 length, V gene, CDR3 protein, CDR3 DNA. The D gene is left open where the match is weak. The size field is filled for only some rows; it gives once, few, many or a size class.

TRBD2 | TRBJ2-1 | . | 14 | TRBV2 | CASRTTSGPNEQFF | TGTGCCAGCAGGACGACTAGCGGCCCCAATGAGCAGTTCTTC
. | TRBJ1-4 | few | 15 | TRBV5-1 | CASSTGQGQSEKLFF | TGCGCCAGCAGTACCGGGCAGGGGCAGAGTGAAAAACTGTTTTTT
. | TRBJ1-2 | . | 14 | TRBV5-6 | CASSFRTGNYGYTF | TGTGCCAGCAGCTTTAGGACGGGCAACTATGGCTACACCTTC
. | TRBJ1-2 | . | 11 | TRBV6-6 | CASSSAYGYTF | TGTGCCAGCAGTTCCGCGTATGGCTACACCTTC
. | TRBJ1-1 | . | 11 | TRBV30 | CAWSVGAEAFF | TGTGCCTGGAGTGTGGGGGCTGAAGCTTTCTTT
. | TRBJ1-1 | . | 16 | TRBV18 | CASSSSRVRGNTEAFF | TGTGCCAGCTCATCTTCTCGGGTCAGGGGGAACACTGAAGCTTTCTTT
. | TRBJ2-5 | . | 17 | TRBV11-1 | CASSQGSATLYQETQYF | TGTGCCAGCAGCCAAGGTAGTGCGACCTTGTACCAAGAGACCCAGTACTTC
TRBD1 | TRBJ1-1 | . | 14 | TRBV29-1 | CSVEPGQGAPEAFF | TGCAGCGTTGAGCCGGGACAGGGGGCCCCTGAAGCTTTCTTT
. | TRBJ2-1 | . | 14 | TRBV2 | CASSDLANGDEQFF | TGTGCCAGCAGTGATCTTGCTAACGGGGATGAGCAGTTCTTC
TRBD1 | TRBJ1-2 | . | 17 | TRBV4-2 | CASSQEGTGPTHSGYTF | TGTGCCAGCAGCCAAGAAGGGACAGGGCCCACTCATTCCGGCTACACCTTC
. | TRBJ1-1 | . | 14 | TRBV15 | CATSRERQSIEAFF | TGTGCCACCAGCAGAGAACGACAGTCAATAGAGGCTTTCTTT
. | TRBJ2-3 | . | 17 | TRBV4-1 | CASSRPQGGTSTDTQYF | TGCGCCAGCAGCAGGCCCCAGGGCGGTACTAGCACAGATACGCAGTATTTT
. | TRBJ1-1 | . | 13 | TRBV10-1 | CASSYTKTGEAFF | TGCGCCAGCAGTTATACGAAAACGGGTGAAGCTTTCTTT
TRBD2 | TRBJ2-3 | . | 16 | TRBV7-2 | CASSAKTSGRTDTQYF | TGTGCCAGCAGCGCGAAGACTAGCGGGAGGACAGATACGCAGTATTTT
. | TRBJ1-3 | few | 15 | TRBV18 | CASSLNREAGNTIYF | TGTGCCAGCTCACTTAACAGGGAAGCTGGAAACACCATATATTTT
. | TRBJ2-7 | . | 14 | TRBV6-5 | CASSSGDYSYEQYF | TGTGCCAGCAGTTCAGGGGACTACTCCTACGAGCAGTACTTC
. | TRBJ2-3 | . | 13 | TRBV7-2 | CASSTDWGDTQYF | TGTGCCAGCAGCACTGACTGGGGGGATACGCAGTATTTT
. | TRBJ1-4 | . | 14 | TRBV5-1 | CASSLGQSNEKLFF | TGCGCCAGCAGCTTGGGACAGTCTAATGAAAAACTGTTTTTT
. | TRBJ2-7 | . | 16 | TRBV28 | CASTSTVTEHTYEQYF | TGTGCCAGCACATCTACCGTTACGGAGCATACCTACGAGCAGTACTTC
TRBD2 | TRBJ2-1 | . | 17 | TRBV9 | CASSPTPLAGTYNEQFF | TGTGCCAGCAGCCCCACCCCTCTAGCGGGAACTTACAATGAGCAGTTCTTC
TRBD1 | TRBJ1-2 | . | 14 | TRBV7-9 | CASSPGTGLHGYTF | TGTGCCAGCAGCCCCGGGACAGGGTTGCATGGCTACACCTTC
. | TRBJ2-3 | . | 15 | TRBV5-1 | CASSFSGPLTDTQYF | TGCGCCAGCAGCTTTAGCGGCCCCCTCACAGATACGCAGTATTTT
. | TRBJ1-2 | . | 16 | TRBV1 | CTSSQLSGGGLRGYTF | TGCACCAGCAGCCAGCTAAGTGGCGGGGGCCTTCGAGGCTACACCTTC
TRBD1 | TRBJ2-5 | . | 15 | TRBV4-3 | CASSPGQAGQETQYF | TGCGCCAGCAGCCCCGGACAGGCCGGCCAAGAGACCCAGTACTTC
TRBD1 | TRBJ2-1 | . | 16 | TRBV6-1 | CASSEALGQGVHEQFF | TGTGCCAGCAGTGAAGCGCTCGGACAGGGGGTCCATGAGCAGTTCTTC
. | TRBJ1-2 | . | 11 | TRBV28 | CASKQGYGYTF | TGTGCCAGCAAACAGGGTTATGGCTACACCTTC
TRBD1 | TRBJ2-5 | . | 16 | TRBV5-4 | CASSLNWGQGGKTQYF | TGTGCCAGCAGCTTGAACTGGGGACAGGGAGGAAAGACCCAGTACTTC
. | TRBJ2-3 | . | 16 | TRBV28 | CASSTSSGVPTDTQYF | TGTGCCAGCAGTACCTCGTCGGGAGTGCCCACAGATACGCAGTATTTT
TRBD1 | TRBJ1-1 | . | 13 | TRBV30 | CAWSRQGNTEAFF | TGTGCCTGGAGCCGACAGGGAAACACTGAAGCTTTCTTT
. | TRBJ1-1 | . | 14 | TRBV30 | CAWSVGSPNTEAFF | TGTGCCTGGAGTGTGGGCAGCCCGAACACTGAAGCTTTCTTT
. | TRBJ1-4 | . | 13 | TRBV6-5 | CASMRTANEKLFF | TGTGCCAGCATGAGGACGGCTAATGAAAAACTGTTTTTT
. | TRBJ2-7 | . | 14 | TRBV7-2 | CASSLVAYSYEQYF | TGTGCCAGCAGCTTAGTAGCGTACTCCTACGAGCAGTACTTC
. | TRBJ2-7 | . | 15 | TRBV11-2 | CASSSQGGISYEQYF | TGTGCCAGCAGTTCCCAAGGGGGGATTTCCTACGAGCAGTACTTC
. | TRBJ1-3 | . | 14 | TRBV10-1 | CASSITGVGNTIYF | TGCGCCAGCAGTATTACAGGAGTTGGAAACACCATATATTTT
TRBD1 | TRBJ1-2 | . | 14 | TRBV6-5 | CASIKTGRLEGYTF | TGTGCCAGCATTAAGACAGGGCGGCTTGAGGGCTACACCTTC
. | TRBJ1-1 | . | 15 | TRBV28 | CASSTDRDAGTEAFF | TGTGCCAGCAGTACGGACCGGGACGCTGGCACTGAAGCTTTCTTT